A selection of T cell receptor beta chains follows, all from one sample in a study of blood T cell repertoires in COVID-19. Repertoires were generated with immunoSEQ multiplex PCR, while TCRdb's copy carries only in-frame clones and drops some. This table has roughly 60,000 clones, about 88% appearing once. Sequenced material: peripheral blood. The receptors were sampled from a man aged 65 to 79 with acute or convalescent COVID-19. The CDR3 runs from the conserved cysteine through the conserved F or W. D genes are given only for firm matches. Clone size is stated in some rows and not others, as once, few, many or a class when expanded.

d_gene: NA
v_gene: TRBV5-5
j_gene: TRBJ2-1
abundance: NA
CDR3nt: TGTGCCAGCATCCCGACTCCAGGGAAGAATGAGCAGTTCTTC
CDR3aa: CASIPTPGKNEQFF

d_gene: TRBD1
v_gene: TRBV27
j_gene: TRBJ1-2
abundance: NA
CDR3nt: TGTGCCAGCAGTTACCGAGGGGGCTACTATGGCTACACCTTC
CDR3aa: CASSYRGGYYGYTF

d_gene: NA
v_gene: TRBV18
j_gene: TRBJ1-1
abundance: few
CDR3nt: TGTGCCAGCTTAGGAACGGGGGGCACTGAAGCTTTCTTT
CDR3aa: CASLGTGGTEAFF

d_gene: NA
v_gene: TRBV6-4
j_gene: TRBJ1-6
abundance: few
CDR3nt: TGTGCCAGCAGTGTTCTAGGAGATAATTCACCCCTCCACTTT
CDR3aa: CASSVLGDNSPLHF

d_gene: TRBD1
v_gene: TRBV3-1/TRBV3-2
j_gene: TRBJ2-3
abundance: NA
CDR3nt: TGTGCCAGCAGCCAAGGATCTGGGACAGTCACAGATACGCAGTATTTT
CDR3aa: CASSQGSGTVTDTQYF

d_gene: TRBD2
v_gene: TRBV2
j_gene: TRBJ2-7
abundance: NA
CDR3nt: TGTGCCAGCACAGCGGGAGTGGGGGAGCAGTACTTC
CDR3aa: CASTAGVGEQYF

d_gene: TRBD1
v_gene: TRBV5-4
j_gene: TRBJ2-7
abundance: NA
CDR3nt: TGTGCCAGCAGCTTGGAGGGGACAGCCTACGAGCAGTACTTC
CDR3aa: CASSLEGTAYEQYF

d_gene: NA
v_gene: TRBV12-3/TRBV12-4
j_gene: TRBJ1-2
abundance: NA
CDR3nt: TGTGCCAGCAGTCTCGACAGTCCCTATGGCTACACCTTC
CDR3aa: CASSLDSPYGYTF

d_gene: TRBD2
v_gene: TRBV4-1
j_gene: TRBJ2-1
abundance: NA
CDR3nt: TGCGCCAGCAGCCAAGAGACTAGCGCTTTCGGGAATGAGCAGTTCTTC
CDR3aa: CASSQETSAFGNEQFF

d_gene: TRBD1
v_gene: TRBV4-2
j_gene: TRBJ2-3
abundance: NA
CDR3nt: TGTGCCAGCAGTGAGGGGACAGGCACAGATACGCAGTATTTT
CDR3aa: CASSEGTGTDTQYF

d_gene: NA
v_gene: TRBV2
j_gene: TRBJ1-6
abundance: few
CDR3nt: TGTGCCAGCAGTGATAGCGCCCGCGGGAATTCACCCCTCCACTTT
CDR3aa: CASSDSARGNSPLHF

d_gene: TRBD2
v_gene: TRBV10-3
j_gene: TRBJ2-2
abundance: NA
CDR3nt: TGTGCCATCAGTGGGGCTAGCGGGGGTAGGACCGGGGAGCTGTTTTTT
CDR3aa: CAISGASGGRTGELFF

d_gene: TRBD2
v_gene: TRBV5-4
j_gene: TRBJ2-1
abundance: NA
CDR3nt: TGTGCCAGCAGCCCGGGACTAGCGGGGTACAATGAGCAGTTCTTC
CDR3aa: CASSPGLAGYNEQFF

d_gene: NA
v_gene: TRBV5-1
j_gene: TRBJ1-1
abundance: NA
CDR3nt: TGCGCCAGCAGCGGCGGGCAGGCAAACACTGAAGCTTTCTTT
CDR3aa: CASSGGQANTEAFF

d_gene: NA
v_gene: TRBV12-3/TRBV12-4
j_gene: TRBJ1-1
abundance: NA
CDR3nt: TGTGCCAGCAGTTTACCCTGGAACACTGAAGCTTTCTTT
CDR3aa: CASSLPWNTEAFF

d_gene: NA
v_gene: TRBV6-1
j_gene: TRBJ1-3
abundance: NA
CDR3nt: TGTGCCAGCAGTCCCGTAGGGAGGGGAAACACCATATATTTT
CDR3aa: CASSPVGRGNTIYF

d_gene: NA
v_gene: TRBV5-1
j_gene: TRBJ2-7
abundance: NA
CDR3nt: TGCGCCAGCAGCTTTAGAGTTGGAGGGAGCTCCTACGAGCAGTACTTC
CDR3aa: CASSFRVGGSSYEQYF

d_gene: NA
v_gene: TRBV7-7
j_gene: TRBJ2-5
abundance: NA
CDR3nt: TGTGCCAGCAGCTCGAGCCTAGTTCCCCTGGAGACCCAGTACTTC
CDR3aa: CASSSSLVPLETQYF

d_gene: NA
v_gene: TRBV7-9
j_gene: TRBJ1-2
abundance: few
CDR3nt: TGTGCCAGCAGCCCCCCGGACGGATCGGGGGACCCTGGCTACACCTTC
CDR3aa: CASSPPDGSGDPGYTF

d_gene: NA
v_gene: TRBV5-1
j_gene: TRBJ1-1
abundance: NA
CDR3nt: TGCGCCAGCAGGGGGGCTTCCTTCGTGAACACTGAAGCTTTCTTT
CDR3aa: CASRGASFVNTEAFF

d_gene: NA
v_gene: TRBV29-1
j_gene: TRBJ2-3
abundance: NA
CDR3nt: TGCAGCGTAGAATCGGGTACGCAGTATTTT
CDR3aa: CSVESGTQYF